The 22 T cell receptor beta chains presented below share a single source sample, sequenced in a study of T cells in women clearing cervical HPV infection. The data were produced by immunoSEQ multiplex PCR, yet TCRdb's version contains in-frame clones alone and is incomplete. The sample totals about 40,000 clones. The sequenced material came from blood buffy coat. The origin of the receptors is a woman between 18 and 69 years old with a cervical HPV16 infection that either progressed to CIN3+ or cleared (not recorded which).

For this clone: Read data end 3 residues before the CDR3 end; the end is taken from the germline J gene. The chain has TRBV4-1 and TRBJ2-7, with D unclear. Per germline, CDR1 MGHRA and CDR2 YSYEKL. V gave up 2 bases and J gave up 4 bases, with 9 bases separating them. CDR3 length equals 13 residues. CDR3 DNA (partial): TGCGCCAGCAGCCAACGACTGGAATACGAG. Encoded protein: CASSQRLEYE. The full CDR3 sequence reads CASSQRLEYEQYF.

As for this clone: The CDR3 end is not reached by the read, which stops 3 residues before it; the germline J gene fills it in. This chain connects TRBV19 to TRBJ1-1, with TRBD1 identical over 8 bases. CDR1 is LNHDA, CDR2 SQIVND, per germline (reference sequence). CDR3 length: 13 residues. This chain's CDR3 is CASSRTGRSEAFF. The part of the CDR3 DNA that was read is TGTGCCAGTAGCAGGACAGGGAGGTCAGAA.

Worth noting for this clone: The DNA ends 3 residues before the CDR3 does, and the rest of the CDR3 is filled in from the germline J gene. The chain recombines TRBV4-2 with TRBJ2-3; unclear D gene. The V gene's germline CDR1 is LGHNA and CDR2 YNFKEQ. The CDR3 covers 15 residues. V lost 5 bases and J 0 bases, leaving 12 bases between the germline ends. CDR3 amino acids: CASSDGMRSTDTQYF. The part of the CDR3 DNA that was read is TGTGCCAGCAGCGACGGCATGCGGAGCACAGATACG.

Points on this clone: The CDR3 end lies 3 residues beyond the end of the read and is filled in from the germline J gene. The chain couples TRBV7-6 to TRBJ2-5; D unresolved. Trimming pared 1 base from V and 5 bases from J, leaving 8 bases between. The CDR3 extends over 13 amino acids. Germline assignment: CDR1 SGHVS and CDR2 FNYEAQ. CDR3 sequence: CASSLVFGETQYF. The DNA read from the CDR3 is TGTGCCAGCAGCTTAGTGTTCGGGGAGACC.

Points on this clone: The read is 3 residues too short to cover the CDR3 end, so that end is filled in from the germline J gene. The chain has TRBV7-7 and TRBJ2-1, with 13 nucleotides matching TRBD2. The J segment lost 4 bases and the V segment lost 5 bases, leaving 5 bases of the junction unmatched. The CDR3 loop spans 16 amino acids. Germline V CDR1 and CDR2: SSHAT, FNYEAQ (reference sequence). The CDR3 loop reads CASSPLAGGIYNEQFF. The sequenced CDR3 bases are TGTGCCAGCAGCCCACTAGCGGGAGGGATATACAATGAG.

Comments on this clone: Sequencing ends 3 residues short of the CDR3 end; the germline J gene provides the rest. This sequence joins TRBV20-1 and TRBJ2-3; perhaps TRBD2 as D (7 bases). Germline V gives CDR1 DFQATT, CDR2 SNEGSKA (reference sequence). V gave up 0 bases and J gave up 4 bases, with 14 bases separating them. The CDR3 extends over 15 amino acids. The part of the CDR3 DNA that was read is TGCAGTGCTAGAGATGAGGGGGGGAGCCCAGATACG. This translates into CSARDEGGSPDT. The full CDR3 reads CSARDEGGSPDTQYF.

The CDR3 sequence is CASSPYRGYNSPLHF. The part of the CDR3 DNA that was read is TGTGCCAGCAGCCCCTACCGTGGCTATAATTCACCC. The chain uses TRBV5-6 and TRBJ1-6; D is unclear. The read terminates 3 residues before the CDR3 end, so the remaining end is supplied by the germline J gene. Trimming pared 4 bases from V and 3 bases from J, leaving 11 bases between. The V gene's germline CDR1 is SGHDT and CDR2 YYEEEE. The CDR3 consists of 15 residues.

About this clone: Sequencing ends 3 residues short of the CDR3 end; the germline J gene provides the rest. This chain connects TRBV2 to TRBJ2-5, with D perhaps matching TRBD2 (6 bases). Trimming shortened V by 7 bases and J by 2 bases, and 17 bases separated the two germline ends. This CDR3 contains 15 residues. Germline V gene sequence: CDR1 SNHLY, CDR2 FYNNEI. The CDR3 sequence: CASKQPGTGQETQYF. The DNA read from the CDR3 is TGTGCCAGCAAGCAGCCCGGGACTGGGCAAGAGACC. Full variable domain (missing parts from reference TRBV2 and TRBJ2-5): EPEVTQTPSHQVTQMGQEVILRCVPISNHLYFYWYRQILGQKVEFLVSFYNNEISEKSEIFDDQFSVERPDGSNFTLKIRSTKLEDSAMYFCASKQPGTGQETQYFGPGTRLLVL.

In regard to this clone: The read terminates 3 residues before the CDR3 end, so the remaining end is supplied by the germline J gene. The chain joins TRBV6-1 to TRBJ1-2; a possible D gene is TRBD1 (5 bases). The CDR3 extends over 14 amino acids. The germline gives CDR1 MNHNS, CDR2 SASEGT. CDR3 region: CASSEGPREGGYTF. The covered CDR3 bases are TGTGCCAGCAGTGAGGGCCCCAGGGAAGGGGGC.

Comment on this clone: The DNA ends 3 residues before the CDR3 does, and the rest of the CDR3 is filled in from the germline J gene. The chain recombines TRBV20-1 with TRBJ2-3, with TRBD2 matching over 7 bases. The germline gives CDR1 DFQATT, CDR2 SNEGSKA (reference sequence). The CDR3 length is 13 residues. J was trimmed by 8 bases and V by 2 bases; bases with no gene match: 7. CDR3 DNA, as far as it was read: TGCAGTGCTAGACCCCGCAGGGAGGGTACG. Residues: CSARPRREGT. The whole CDR3 reads CSARPRREGTQYF.

A word on this clone: The read ends 3 residues before the CDR3 terminus; that terminus is restored from the germline J gene. This chain connects TRBV11-2 to TRBJ2-7; TRBD1 matches at 11 bases. After removal of 5 bases from V and 3 bases from J, the junction contained 6 bases not matched to a gene. CDR3 length: 15 residues. Germline loops: CDR1 SGHAT, CDR2 FQNNGV. The CDR3: CASSPRTGGIYEQYF. The sequenced part of the CDR3 DNA is TGTGCCAGCAGCCCCCGGACAGGGGGCATCTACGAG.

Worth noting for this clone: The read is 3 residues too short to cover the CDR3 end, so that end is filled in from the germline J gene. The J gene is TRBJ1-2, the V gene TRBV5-5; possible D gene TRBD1, 5 bases. Trimming removed 6 bases at V and 6 bases at J, with 18 bases between. The CDR3 is 14 residues long. The germline CDR1 and CDR2 sequences are SGHKS and YYEKEE (reference sequence). Incomplete CDR3 DNA: TGTGCCAGCACCACCGACAGTCCCAGGAATGGC. It yields the protein CASTTDSPRNG. The complete CDR3 reads CASTTDSPRNGYTF. Combining the CDR3 with reference TRBV5-5 and TRBJ1-2 gives the whole variable domain DAGVTQSPTHLIKTRGQQVTLRCSPISGHKSVSWYQQVLGQGPQFIFQYYEKEERGRGNFPDRFSARQFPNYSSELNVNALLLGDSALYLCASTTDSPRNGYTFGSGTRLTVV.

On this clone itself: The read finishes 3 residues shy of the CDR3 end, and the germline J gene is used to complete it. This chain joins TRBV6-2 or TRBV6-3 and TRBJ1-2; tentatively, D is TRBD1 (6 bases). The CDR3 has 14 residues. V dropped 6 bases and J dropped 5 bases, with 16 bases sitting between them. Germline CDR1 and CDR2: MNHEY and SVGEGT. CDR3 region: CASRPEQGWYGYTF. The CDR3 DNA, read in part, is TGTGCCAGCAGGCCGGAACAGGGTTGGTATGGC.

In regard to this clone: The CDR3 end lies 3 residues beyond the end of the read and is filled in from the germline J gene. The gene calls are TRBV6-1 and TRBJ2-1; 12 bases align to TRBD2. Germline CDR1 is MNHNS and CDR2 is SASEGT. The CDR3 length is 19 residues. Germline trimming cut 2 bases from V and 0 bases from J; bases unmatched to any gene: 8. CDR3 bases read: TGTGCCAGCAGTGAAATCGTACTAGCGGGGGGCTACTCCTACAATGAG. Amino acids: CASSEIVLAGGYSYNE. The complete CDR3 reads CASSEIVLAGGYSYNEQFF.

As for this clone: The read gets to within 3 residues of the CDR3 end, and the germline J gene fills in the rest. This chain connects TRBV20-1 to TRBJ1-1; 11 nucleotides line up with TRBD1. Germline CDR1 and CDR2: DFQATT and SNEGSKA (reference sequence). The junction had 6 bases not matched to a gene; V was cut back by 2 bases and J by 4 bases. The CDR3 loop spans 15 amino acids. The CDR3 region is CSARSVGTGGTEAFF. Partial CDR3 DNA: TGCAGTGCTAGAAGTGTTGGGACAGGGGGCACTGAA.

Concerning this clone itself: The observed sequence ends 3 residues before the CDR3 terminus, with the missing tail filled in from the germline J gene. This chain links TRBV5-1 with TRBJ1-2; D is unresolved. The length of the CDR3 is 14 residues. Germline loops: CDR1 SGHRS, CDR2 YFSETQ. V lost 1 base to trimming and J lost 2 bases, with 9 bases between them. CDR3 in amino acids: CASSLQEVNYGYTF. The sequenced part of the CDR3 DNA is TGCGCCAGCAGCTTGCAGGAGGTCAACTATGGC.

On this clone itself: The read comes to an end 3 residues before the CDR3 does, leaving the germline J gene to fill in the end. V and J are TRBV15 and TRBJ1-2; TRBD1 agrees at 7 bases. J lost 3 bases, V lost 5 bases, and 12 bases had no gene match. CDR3 length: 16 residues. Per germline, CDR1 LNHNV and CDR2 YYDKDF (reference sequence). CDR3 protein: CATSVPTTGSHYGYTF. The DNA read from the CDR3 is TGTGCCACCAGCGTACCAACGACAGGGTCACACTATGGC.

A note on this clone: The sequenced fragment ends 3 residues before the CDR3 boundary, so the rest is inferred from the germline J gene. J is TRBJ1-2 and V is TRBV4-1, with D maybe TRBD1 (6 bases). The CDR3 runs 15 residues. V was trimmed by 2 bases and J by 4 bases, leaving 14 bases between them. Germline V CDR1 and CDR2: MGHRA, YSYEKL. The CDR3 bases that were read are TGCGCCAGCAGCCAAAGCGACAGGCCGCGCTATGGC. It specifies CASSQSDRPRYG. The CDR3, in full, reads CASSQSDRPRYGYTF.

The CDR3 bases that were read are TGTGCCAGCAGTATAATCAGGGATAATTCACCC. It encodes CASSIIRDNSP. The whole CDR3 sequence reads CASSIIRDNSPLHF. This chain connects TRBV7-9 to TRBJ1-6; D is possibly TRBD1 (5 bases). The read terminates 3 residues ahead of where the CDR3 ends, so the germline J gene completes it. Between the trimmed V and J ends, which lost 6 bases and 5 bases, there was a span of 11 bases. Germline CDR1 SEHNR, CDR2 FQNEAQ (reference sequence). This CDR3 region has 14 residues.

Points on this clone: The read halts 3 residues ahead of the CDR3 end, with the missing end drawn from the germline J gene. The chain joins TRBV7-2 to TRBJ1-1, with 10 bases matching TRBD1. The trim removed 4 bases at V and 1 base at J, leaving 3 bases unmatched. Germline V CDR1 and CDR2: SGHTA, FQGNSA. There are 15 residues in the CDR3. CDR3 DNA, as far as it was read: TGTGCCAGCAGCTCTCGGACAGGGGGGAACACTGAA. Protein product: CASSSRTGGNTE. The complete CDR3 protein is CASSSRTGGNTEAFF.

Comment on this clone: The read stops 3 residues short of the end of the CDR3; the missing end is completed from the germline J gene. The chain joins TRBV14 to TRBJ1-4; 7 nucleotides agree with TRBD1. With V trimmed by 5 bases and J by 5 bases, 8 bases remained unmatched. This CDR3 is built from 15 residues. Germline loops: CDR1 SGHDN, CDR2 FVKESK. This CDR3 is CASSYGRGGNEKLFF. The sequenced CDR3 bases are TGTGCCAGCAGCTACGGGCGAGGGGGCAATGAAAAA.

As to this clone: Read coverage stops 3 residues before the CDR3 terminus; the germline J gene supplies the remainder. V gene TRBV5-1 combines with J gene TRBJ2-1, with 10 nucleotides matching TRBD2. J was trimmed by 7 bases and V by 4 bases; bases with no gene match: 11. Germline V gene data show CDR1 as SGHRS and CDR2 as YFSETQ. The CDR3 runs to 16 residues. The sequenced CDR3 bases are TGCGCCAGCAGCCCCAGAGGGACTAGCGTGGTAAATGAG. Translating gives CASSPRGTSVVNE. The whole CDR3 reads CASSPRGTSVVNEQFF.